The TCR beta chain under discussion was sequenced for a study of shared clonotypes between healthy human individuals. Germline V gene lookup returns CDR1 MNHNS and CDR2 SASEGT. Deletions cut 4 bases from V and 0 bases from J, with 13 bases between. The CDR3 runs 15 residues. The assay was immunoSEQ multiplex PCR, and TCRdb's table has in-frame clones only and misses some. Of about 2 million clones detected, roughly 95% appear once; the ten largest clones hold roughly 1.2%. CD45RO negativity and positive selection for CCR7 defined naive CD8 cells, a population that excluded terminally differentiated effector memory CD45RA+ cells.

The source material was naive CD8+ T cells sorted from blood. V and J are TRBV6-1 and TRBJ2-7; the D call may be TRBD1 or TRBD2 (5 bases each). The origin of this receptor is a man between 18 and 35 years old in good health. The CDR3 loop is CASSAAGASSYEQYF. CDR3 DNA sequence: TGTGCCAGCAGTGCGGCCGGGGCCAGCTCCTACGAGCAGTACTTC.